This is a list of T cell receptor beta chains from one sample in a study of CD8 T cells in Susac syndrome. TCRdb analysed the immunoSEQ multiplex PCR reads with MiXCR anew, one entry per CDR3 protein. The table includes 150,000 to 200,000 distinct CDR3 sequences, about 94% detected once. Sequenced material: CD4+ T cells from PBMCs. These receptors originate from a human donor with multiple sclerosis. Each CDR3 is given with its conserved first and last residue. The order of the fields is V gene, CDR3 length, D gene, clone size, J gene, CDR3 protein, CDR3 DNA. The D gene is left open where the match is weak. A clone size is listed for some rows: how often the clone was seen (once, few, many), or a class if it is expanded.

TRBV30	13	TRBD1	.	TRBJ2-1	CAWSTATGQGQLF	TGTGCCTGGAGCACCGCCACAGGACAGGGGCAGCTCTTC
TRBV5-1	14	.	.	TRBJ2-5	CASSLGSQGETQYF	TGCGCCAGCAGCCTTGGGAGCCAGGGGGAGACCCAGTACTTC
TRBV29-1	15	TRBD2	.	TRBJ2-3	CSVGTSGGGTDTQYF	TGCAGCGTTGGGACTAGCGGGGGGGGCACAGATACGCAGTATTTT
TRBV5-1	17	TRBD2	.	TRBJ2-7	CASSSGLAATKDYEQYF	TGCGCCAGCAGTAGTGGACTAGCGGCAACAAAGGACTACGAGCAGTACTTC
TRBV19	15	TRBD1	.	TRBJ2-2	CASRWDRVNTGELFF	TGTGCCAGTCGGTGGGACAGGGTGAACACCGGGGAGCTGTTTTTT
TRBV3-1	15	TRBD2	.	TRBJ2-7	CASSQSLRGVHEQYF	TGTGCCAGCAGCCAATCCTTGCGGGGGGTCCACGAGCAGTACTTC
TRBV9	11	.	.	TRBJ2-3	CASSDLYTQYF	TGTGCCAGCAGCGATTTGTATACGCAGTATTTT
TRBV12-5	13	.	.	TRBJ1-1	CASGLGLNTEAFF	TGTGCTAGTGGTTTGGGCCTGAACACTGAAGCTTTCTTT
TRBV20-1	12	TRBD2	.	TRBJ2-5	CSATGLAGGQYF	TGCAGTGCTACCGGACTAGCGGGGGGGCAGTACTTC
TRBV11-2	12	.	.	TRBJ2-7	CASSFPAHEQYF	TGTGCCAGCAGCTTTCCGGCGCACGAGCAGTACTTC
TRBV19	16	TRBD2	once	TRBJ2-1	CATKAQRGVSYNEQFF	TGTGCCACAAAGGCCCAGCGGGGGGTCTCCTACAATGAGCAGTTCTTC
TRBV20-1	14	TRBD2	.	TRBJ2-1	CSSPGLAGWNEQFF	TGCAGTTCTCCGGGACTAGCGGGCTGGAATGAGCAGTTCTTC
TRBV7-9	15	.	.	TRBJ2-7	CASSLVGRGRNEQYF	TGTGCCAGCAGCTTAGTCGGCAGGGGTAGGAACGAGCAGTACTTC
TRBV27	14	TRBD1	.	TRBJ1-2	CATGRAGQGYGYTF	TGTGCCACCGGGAGAGCGGGACAGGGGTATGGCTACACCTTC
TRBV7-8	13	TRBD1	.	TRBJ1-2	CASSPLQGYGYTF	TGTGCCAGCAGCCCATTACAGGGGTATGGCTACACCTTC
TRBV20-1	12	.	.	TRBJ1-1	CSAPKGPTEAFF	TGCAGTGCGCCAAAGGGGCCCACTGAAGCTTTCTTT
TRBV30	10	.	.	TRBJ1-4	CAWSLEKLFF	TGTGCCTGGAGTCTGGAAAAACTGTTTTTT
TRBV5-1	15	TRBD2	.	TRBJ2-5	CASSIGTSGQETQYF	TGCGCCAGCAGCATAGGGACTAGCGGCCAAGAGACCCAGTACTTC
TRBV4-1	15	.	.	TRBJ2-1	CASSRADYSYNEQFF	TGCGCCAGCAGCCGAGCGGACTACTCCTACAATGAGCAGTTCTTC
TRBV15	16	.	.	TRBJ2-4	CATSRVFGTGASREYF	.
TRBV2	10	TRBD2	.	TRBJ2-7	CASRAGEQYF	TGTGCCAGCAGGGCGGGGGAACAGTACTTC
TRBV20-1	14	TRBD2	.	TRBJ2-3	CSVNGRGYTDTQYF	TGCAGTGTAAACGGGCGGGGGTACACAGATACGCAGTATTTT
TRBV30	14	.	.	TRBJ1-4	CAWSPLNGDEKLFF	TGTGCCTGGAGTCCCCTGAATGGGGATGAAAAACTGTTTTTT
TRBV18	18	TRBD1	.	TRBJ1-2	CASSPLRVDRGANYGYTF	TGTGCCAGCTCACCACTCCGGGTGGACAGGGGAGCTAACTATGGCTACACCTTC
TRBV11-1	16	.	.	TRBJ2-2	CASSPRTGKNTGELFF	TGTGCCAGCAGCCCCCGTACAGGGAAGAACACCGGGGAGCTGTTTTTT
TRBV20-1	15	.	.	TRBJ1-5	CSATSLGRGAEPQHF	TGCAGTGCGACTTCCCTGGGGAGGGGCGCGGAGCCCCAGCATTTT
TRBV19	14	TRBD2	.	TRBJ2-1	CASRERGAYNEQFF	TGTGCCAGTAGAGAGCGGGGCGCCTACAATGAGCAGTTCTTC
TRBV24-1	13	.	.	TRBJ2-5	CATSDGGVETQYF	TGTGCCACCAGTGATGGGGGCGTGGAGACCCAGTACTTC
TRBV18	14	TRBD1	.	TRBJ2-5	CASSPPTGAETQYF	TGTGCCAGCTCACCACCAACAGGGGCAGAGACCCAGTACTTC
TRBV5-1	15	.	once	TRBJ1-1	CASSFTTGLNTEAFF	TGCGCCAGCAGCTTCACCACAGGGTTGAACACTGAAGCTTTCTTT
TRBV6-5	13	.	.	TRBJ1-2	CASRQEIRGGYTF	TGTGCCAGCAGACAAGAAATCCGTGGAGGCTACACCTTC
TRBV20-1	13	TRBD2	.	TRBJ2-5	CSAMASGGGTQYF	TGCAGTGCTATGGCTAGCGGGGGGGGGACCCAGTACTTC
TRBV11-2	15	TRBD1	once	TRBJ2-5	CASSLGETGAETQYF	TGTGCCAGCAGCTTAGGCGAGACAGGGGCGGAGACCCAGTACTTC
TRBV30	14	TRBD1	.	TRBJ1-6	CAWSNGQGNSPLHF	TGTGCCTGGAGTAACGGACAGGGGAATTCACCCCTCCACTTT
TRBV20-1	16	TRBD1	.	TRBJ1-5	CSARPAQGAGNQPQHF	TGCAGTGCTAGACCTGCACAGGGGGCTGGCAATCAGCCCCAGCATTTT
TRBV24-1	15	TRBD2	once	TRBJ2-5	CATPTRVAGLETQYF	TGTGCCACTCCAACAAGGGTAGCGGGGCTGGAGACCCAGTACTTC
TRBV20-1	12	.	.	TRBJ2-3	CSARGHTDTQYF	TGCAGTGCGCGGGGGCACACAGATACGCAGTATTTT
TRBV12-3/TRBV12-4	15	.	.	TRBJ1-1	CASSLRRWADTEAFF	TGTGCCAGCAGTCTCCGGAGGTGGGCGGACACTGAAGCTTTCTTT
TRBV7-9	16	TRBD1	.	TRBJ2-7	CASSLRGQGADYEQYF	TGTGCCAGCAGCCTACGTGGACAGGGGGCTGACTACGAGCAGTACTTC
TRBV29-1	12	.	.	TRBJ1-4	CSYAGVGEKLFF	TGCAGCTATGCAGGGGTAGGGGAAAAACTGTTTTTT
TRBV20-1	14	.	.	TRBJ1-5	CSARPGISNQPQHF	TGCAGTGCTAGGCCGGGGATTAGCAATCAGCCCCAGCATTTT
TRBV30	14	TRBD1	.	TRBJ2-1	CAWSRDRVYNEQFF	TGTGCCTGGTCCCGGGACAGAGTTTACAATGAGCAGTTCTTC
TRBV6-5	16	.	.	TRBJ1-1	CASSNLWAGMNTEAFF	TGTGCCAGCAGTAACCTATGGGCAGGGATGAACACTGAAGCTTTCTTT
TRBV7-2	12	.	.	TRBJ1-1	CASAGQFTEAFF	TGTGCCTCAGCCGGACAGTTCACTGAAGCTTTCTTT
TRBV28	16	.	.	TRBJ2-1	CASSPRGGPLYNEQFF	TGTGCCAGCAGTCCCAGAGGGGGGCCTCTTTACAATGAGCAGTTCTTC
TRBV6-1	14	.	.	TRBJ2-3	CASSVPRTTDTQYF	TGTGCCAGCAGTGTGCCACGGACCACAGATACGCAGTATTTT
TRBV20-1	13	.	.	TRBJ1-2	CSAGSGGNYGYTF	TGCAGTGCTGGTAGTGGTGGGAACTATGGCTACACCTTC
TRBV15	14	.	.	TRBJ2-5	CATSRNEGGETQYF	TGTGCCACCAGCAGAAACGAGGGGGGAGAGACCCAGTACTTC
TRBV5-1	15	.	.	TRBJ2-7	CASAPGSGRDYEQYF	TGCGCCAGCGCACCGGGGTCGGGCCGAGATTACGAGCAGTACTTC
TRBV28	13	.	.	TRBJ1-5	CASRTDAIKPQHF	TGTGCCTCACGGACGGATGCTATCAAACCCCAGCATTTT
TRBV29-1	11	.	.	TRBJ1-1	CSVGGSTEAFF	TGCAGCGTAGGGGGGAGCACTGAAGCTTTCTTT
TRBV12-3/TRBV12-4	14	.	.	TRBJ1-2	CASRPGGSNYGYTF	TGTGCCAGCAGACCCGGGGGGTCTAACTATGGCTACACCTTC
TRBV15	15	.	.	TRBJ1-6	CATSSSQRGNSPLHF	TGTGCCACCAGCAGTTCCCAGAGGGGAAATTCACCCCTCCACTTT
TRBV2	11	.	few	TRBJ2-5	CASRVGETQYF	TGTGCCAGCAGGGTGGGGGAGACCCAGTACTTC